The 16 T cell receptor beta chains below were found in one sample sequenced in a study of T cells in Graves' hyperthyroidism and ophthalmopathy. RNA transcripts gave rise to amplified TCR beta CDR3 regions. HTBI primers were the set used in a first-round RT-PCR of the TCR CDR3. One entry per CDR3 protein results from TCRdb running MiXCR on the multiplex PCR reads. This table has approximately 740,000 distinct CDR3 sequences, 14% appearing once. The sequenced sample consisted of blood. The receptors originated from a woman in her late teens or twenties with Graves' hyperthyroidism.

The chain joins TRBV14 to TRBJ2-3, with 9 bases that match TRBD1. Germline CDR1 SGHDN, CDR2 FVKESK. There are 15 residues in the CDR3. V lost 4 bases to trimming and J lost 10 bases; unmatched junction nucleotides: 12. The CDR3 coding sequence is TGTGCCAGCAGCCCGTCCCGGGACAGGGTCGGGTCGCAGTATTTT. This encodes CASSPSRDRVGSQYF. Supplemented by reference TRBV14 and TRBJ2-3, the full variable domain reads EAGVTQFPSHSVIEKGQTVTLRCDPISGHDNLYWYRRVMGKEIKFLLHFVKESKQDESGMPNNRFLAERTGGTYSTLKVQPAELEDSGVYFCASSPSRDRVGSQYFGPGTRLTVL.

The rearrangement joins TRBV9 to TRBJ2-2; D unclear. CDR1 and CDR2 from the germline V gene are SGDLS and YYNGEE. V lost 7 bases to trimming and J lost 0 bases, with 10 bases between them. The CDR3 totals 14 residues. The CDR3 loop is CASARASNTGELFF. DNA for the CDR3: TGTGCCAGCGCGCGAGCTTCGAACACCGGGGAGCTGTTTTTT.

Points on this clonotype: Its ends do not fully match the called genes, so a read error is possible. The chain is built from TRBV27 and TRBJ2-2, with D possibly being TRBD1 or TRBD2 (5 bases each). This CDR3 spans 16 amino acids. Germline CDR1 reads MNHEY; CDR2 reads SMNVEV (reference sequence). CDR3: CAGSGDGVGNTGELFF. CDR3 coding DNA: TGTGCCGGCAGTGGGGACGGAGTCGGGAACACCGGGGAGCTGTTTTTT.

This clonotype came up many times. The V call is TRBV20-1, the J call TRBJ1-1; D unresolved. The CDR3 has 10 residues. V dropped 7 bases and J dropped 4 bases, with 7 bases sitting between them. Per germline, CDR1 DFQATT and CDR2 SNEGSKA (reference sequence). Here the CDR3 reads CSVGFTEAFF. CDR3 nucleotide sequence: TGCAGTGTGGGGTTCACTGAAGCTTTCTTT.

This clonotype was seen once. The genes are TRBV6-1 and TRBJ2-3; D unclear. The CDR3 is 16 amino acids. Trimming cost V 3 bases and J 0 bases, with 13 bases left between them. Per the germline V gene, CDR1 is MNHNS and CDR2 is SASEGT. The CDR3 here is CASSDRAGFSTDTQYF. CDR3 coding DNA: TGTGCCAGCAGTGATAGGGCCGGGTTTAGCACAGATACGCAGTATTTT.

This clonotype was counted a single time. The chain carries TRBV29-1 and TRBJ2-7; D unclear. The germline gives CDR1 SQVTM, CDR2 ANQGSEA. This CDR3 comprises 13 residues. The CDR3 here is CCLPATKRYEQYF. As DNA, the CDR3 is TGCTGCTTGCCGGCTACAAAACGTTACGAGCAGTACTTC.

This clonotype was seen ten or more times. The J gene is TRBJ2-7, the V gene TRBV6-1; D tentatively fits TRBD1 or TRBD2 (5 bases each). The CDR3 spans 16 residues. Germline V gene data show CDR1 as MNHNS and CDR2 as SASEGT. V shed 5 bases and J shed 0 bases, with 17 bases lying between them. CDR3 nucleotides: TGTGCCAGCAGTATATTCCGGGACGGGCCCTCCTACGAGCAGTACTTC. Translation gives CASSIFRDGPSYEQYF.

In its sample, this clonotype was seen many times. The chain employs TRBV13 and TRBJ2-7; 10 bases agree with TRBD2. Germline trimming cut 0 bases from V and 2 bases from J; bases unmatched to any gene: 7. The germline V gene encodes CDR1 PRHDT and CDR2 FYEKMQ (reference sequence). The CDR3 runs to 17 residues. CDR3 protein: CASSLGLTSGPTYEQYF. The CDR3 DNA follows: TGTGCCAGCAGCTTAGGTTTGACTAGCGGGCCAACCTACGAGCAGTACTTC.

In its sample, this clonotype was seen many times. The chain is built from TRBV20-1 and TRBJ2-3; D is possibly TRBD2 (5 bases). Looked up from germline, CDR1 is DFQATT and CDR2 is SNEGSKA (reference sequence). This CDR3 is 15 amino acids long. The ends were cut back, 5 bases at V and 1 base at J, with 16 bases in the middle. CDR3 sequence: CSAEKTGYGTDTQYF. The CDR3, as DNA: TGCAGTGCTGAGAAAACGGGGTATGGCACAGATACGCAGTATTTT.

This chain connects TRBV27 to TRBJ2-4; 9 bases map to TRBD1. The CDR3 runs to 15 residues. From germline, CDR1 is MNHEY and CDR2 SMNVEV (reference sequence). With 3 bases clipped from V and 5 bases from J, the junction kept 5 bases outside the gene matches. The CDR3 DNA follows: TGTGCCAGCAGTTTTTTAGGACAGGGGCAAAACATTCAGTACTTC. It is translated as CASSFLGQGQNIQYF.

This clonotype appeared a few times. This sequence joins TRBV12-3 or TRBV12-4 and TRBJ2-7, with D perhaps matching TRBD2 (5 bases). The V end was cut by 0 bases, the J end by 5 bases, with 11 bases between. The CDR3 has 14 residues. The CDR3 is CASSLAGGGNEQYF. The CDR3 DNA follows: TGTGCCAGCAGTTTAGCGGGTGGAGGCAACGAGCAGTACTTC.

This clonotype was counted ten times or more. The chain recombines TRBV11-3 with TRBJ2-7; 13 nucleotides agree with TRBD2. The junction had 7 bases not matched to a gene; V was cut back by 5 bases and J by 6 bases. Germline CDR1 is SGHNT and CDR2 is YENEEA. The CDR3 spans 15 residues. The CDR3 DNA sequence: TGTGCCAGCAGCAGAGGACTAGCGGGAGTCGTCGAGCAGTACTTC. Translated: CASSRGLAGVVEQYF.

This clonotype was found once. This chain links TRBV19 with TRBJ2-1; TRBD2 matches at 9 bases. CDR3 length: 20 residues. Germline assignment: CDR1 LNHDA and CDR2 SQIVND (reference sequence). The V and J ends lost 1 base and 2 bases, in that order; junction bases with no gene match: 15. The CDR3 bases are TGTGCCAGTAGTATAGCTTCCAGCGGGAGGTTTTATCGAACCTACAATGAGCAGTTCTTC. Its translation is CASSIASSGRFYRTYNEQFF.

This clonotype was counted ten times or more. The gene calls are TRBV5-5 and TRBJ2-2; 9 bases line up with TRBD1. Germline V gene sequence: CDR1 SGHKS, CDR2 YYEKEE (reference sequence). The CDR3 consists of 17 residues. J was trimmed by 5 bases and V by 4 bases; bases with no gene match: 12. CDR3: CASSGRTGQGWTGELFF. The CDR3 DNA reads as TGTGCCAGCAGCGGAAGGACGGGACAGGGATGGACCGGGGAGCTGTTTTTT.

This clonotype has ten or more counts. CDR3 residues: CASLMVDYDYGYTF. The CDR3 nucleotides read TGTGCCAGCCTTATGGTGGATTATGATTATGGCTACACCTTC. The chain carries TRBV2 and TRBJ1-2; no clear D. The V gene lost 8 bases and the J gene lost 5 bases, with 18 bases spanning the gap. This CDR3 is built from 14 residues. Germline V CDR1 and CDR2: SNHLY, FYNNEI.

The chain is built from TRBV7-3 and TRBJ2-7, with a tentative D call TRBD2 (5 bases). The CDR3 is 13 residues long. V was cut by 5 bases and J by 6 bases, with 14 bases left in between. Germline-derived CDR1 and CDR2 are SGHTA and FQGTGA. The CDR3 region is CASSPGIGSEQYF. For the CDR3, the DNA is TGTGCCAGCAGCCCGGGAATCGGCAGCGAGCAGTACTTC.